Described below is a single T cell receptor (beta chain) sequence and its context. The sample comes from a study of shared T cell receptors in the human thymus. Only in-frame clones appear in the TCRdb table, and some are missing; sequencing was by immunoSEQ multiplex PCR. The sample shows approximately 730,000 clones, 70% to 90% of them seen only once. The same sample was also used in a study of human thymus T cells.

Material: thymocytes. This TCR came from a girl under three years old with a congenital heart defect.

DNA of the CDR3: TGCGCCAGCAGCCCCCCAGCGAGTAGGGGGAGCACAGATACGCAGTATTTT. Translation: CASSPPASRGSTDTQYF. The V gene is TRBV5-1, the J gene TRBJ2-3, with D perhaps TRBD1 (6 bases). Trimming took off 4 bases at V and 0 bases at J, with 18 bases between the two ends. The germline CDR1 and CDR2 sequences are SGHRS and YFSETQ. The CDR3 contains 17 residues.